This T cell receptor beta chain is from a study of cytomegalovirus exposure and HLA in healthy donors. Study background: HLA-typed donors were the source of approximately 88 million unique TCRs held in an early data release. The study, taken as a whole, reports: Under in vitro conditions, a few CMV-associated chains were confirmed as specific for CMV antigens. A later analysis linked a missense DCLRE1C variant to TCR beta V- and J-gene trimming. The listing of some 170 TCR beta chains classed them as cytomegalovirus-associated.

A multiplex PCR was run with 60 Vbeta primers and 13 Jbeta primers. Assay: immunoSEQ multiplex PCR; the TCRdb copy retains only in-frame clones and omits some. This repertoire shows fewer than 200,000 clones, about 77% found once; its top ten account for under 2.5%. This CDR3 has 12 residues. Trimming stripped 4 bases from V and 1 base from J, with 5 bases between. CDR1 is SQVTM and CDR2 is ANQGSEA in the germline V gene. Of note for this clone: Its antigen is as yet unknown.

The rearrangement joins TRBV29-1 to TRBJ1-5, with D hard to call. The TCR sequence derives from a man aged 60 to 69 in good health and CMV-seronegative. The specimen sequenced was PBMCs. This CDR3 is CSVGESNQPQHF. DNA of the CDR3: TGCAGCGTTGGCGAGAGCAATCAGCCCCAGCATTTT.